This passage covers 4 T cell receptor beta chains from one sample sequenced in a study of PD-1 blockade in mismatch repair-deficient tumors. Libraries were prepared by immunoSEQ multiplex PCR; TCRdb keeps only in-frame clonotypes and omits some of them. The data show over 100,000 clones, around 80% seen once. The sample consisted of peripheral blood, taken roughly 60 weeks after starting pembrolizumab. These receptor sequences come from an adult with mismatch repair-deficient cancer.

The gene calls are TRBV7-2 and TRBJ1-1; D is uncertain. The CDR3 contains 14 residues. Looked up from germline, CDR1 is SGHTA and CDR2 is FQGNSA. V was shortened by 4 bases and J by 1 base, with 10 bases between the two germline ends. The chain's CDR3 is CASSYGPQNTEAFF. CDR3 sequence (DNA): TGTGCCAGCAGCTACGGACCTCAGAACACTGAAGCTTTCTTT.

A single count supports this clone. The chain uses TRBV27 and TRBJ2-7; the match to TRBD1 covers 10 bases. The CDR3 consists of 16 residues. The ends lost 4 bases at V and 3 bases at J; junction bases unmatched: 9. Germline assignment: CDR1 MNHEY and CDR2 SMNVEV (reference sequence). DNA of the CDR3: TGTGCCAGCAGTTCGTCCGGGACAGGGGATTTCTACGAGCAGTACTTC. It yields the protein CASSSSGTGDFYEQYF.

This chain links TRBV4-1 with TRBJ2-7, with D perhaps matching TRBD1 or TRBD2 (5 bases each). This CDR3 contains 14 residues. In germline, CDR1 is MGHRA, CDR2 YSYEKL. V was shortened by 2 bases and J by 4 bases, with 12 bases between the two germline ends. The DNA of the CDR3 is TGCGCCAGCAGCCAAACCGGGACCATTTACGAGCAGTACTTC. Encoded protein: CASSQTGTIYEQYF.

A note on this clone: One junction end does not reproduce the germline sequence, and a read error may be involved. The chain is built from TRBV7-7 and TRBJ2-5; 7 bases line up with TRBD1. CDR3 length: 15 residues. Germline loops: CDR1 SSHAT, CDR2 FNYEAQ (reference sequence). For the CDR3, the DNA is TGTGCTAGCAGCCCCGGGACAGCAACTTTGGAGACCCAGTACTTC. Its translation is CASSPGTATLETQYF.